This TCR beta chain came from a study of blood T cell repertoires in COVID-19. On the study more broadly: Sites across the United States, Italy and Spain contributed samples from acute and convalescent COVID-19. The analysed material was cDNA or gDNA that came from T cells, B-cell-depleted T cells, or PBMCs.

Per the study methods: Quantification of nucleated cells was approximated via reference gene primer amplification. Using immunoSEQ multiplex PCR, the repertoire was profiled, and TCRdb retains in-frame clones only, with some absent. That table furnishes V, J and clone size, whereas the DNA furnished D and trimming. This sample carries tens of thousands of clones, around 90% of them seen once, and the ten largest clones take 9.5% to 13%. The V gene end was trimmed by 6 bases and the J gene end by 3 bases; junction bases not matched to a gene: 5. This CDR3 contains 13 residues. Germline CDR1 reads MNHEY; CDR2 reads SMNVEV (reference sequence).

What was sequenced was peripheral blood. The clonotype was recovered from a man in his 70s with acute or convalescent COVID-19. The rearrangement joins TRBV27 to TRBJ2-7; 7 positions agree with TRBD2. DNA for the CDR3: TGTGCCAGCAGCATCAGCGGGAACTACGAGCAGTACTTC. Encoded protein: CASSISGNYEQYF.